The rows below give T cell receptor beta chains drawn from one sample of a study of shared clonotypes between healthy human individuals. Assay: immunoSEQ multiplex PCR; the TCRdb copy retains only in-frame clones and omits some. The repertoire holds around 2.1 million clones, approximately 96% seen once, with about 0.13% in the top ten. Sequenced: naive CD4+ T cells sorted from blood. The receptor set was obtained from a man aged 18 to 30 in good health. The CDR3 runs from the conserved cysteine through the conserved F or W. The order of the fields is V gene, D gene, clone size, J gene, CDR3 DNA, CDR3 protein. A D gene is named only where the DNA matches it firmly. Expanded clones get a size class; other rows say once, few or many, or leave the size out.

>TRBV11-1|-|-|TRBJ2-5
TGTGCCAGCAGCCAACCGGGACCTCAAGAGACCCAGTACTTC
CASSQPGPQETQYF
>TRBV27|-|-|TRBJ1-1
TGTGCCAGCAGTCCGAGAATGAACACTGAAGCTTTCTTT
CASSPRMNTEAFF
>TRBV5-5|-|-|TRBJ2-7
TGTGCCAGCTCTCCCTCGGAAGGCGGTTTCTCCTACGAGCAGTACTTC
CASSPSEGGFSYEQYF
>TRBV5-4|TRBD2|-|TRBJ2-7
TGTGCCAGCAGCGTGGGACTAGCGGTTATTAGCTCCTACGAGCAGTACTTC
CASSVGLAVISSYEQYF
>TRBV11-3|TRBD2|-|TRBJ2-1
TGTGCCAGCAGCTTAGGGGTTAGCGGGTCCTACAATGAGCAGTTCTTC
CASSLGVSGSYNEQFF
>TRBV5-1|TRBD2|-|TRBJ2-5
TGCGCCAGCAGATCGAGCGGGAGGAAAGGAGAGACCCAGTACTTC
CASRSSGRKGETQYF
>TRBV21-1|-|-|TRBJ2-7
TGTGCCAGCAGATCCACCCCCCGGGGGGACGAGCAGTACTTC
CASRSTPRGDEQYF
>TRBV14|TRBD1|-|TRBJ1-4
TGTGCCAGCAGCCCAGGACAGGGGGCACAAAGCGAAAAACTGTTTTTT
CASSPGQGAQSEKLFF
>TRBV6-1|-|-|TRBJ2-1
TGTGCCAGCATGGAGACAGCAGCGCCCTCCGATGAGCAGTTCTTC
CASMETAAPSDEQFF
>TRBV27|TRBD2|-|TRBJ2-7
TGTGCCAGCAGTTTGAAGCGGGAGGGTGAGCAGTACTTC
CASSLKREGEQYF
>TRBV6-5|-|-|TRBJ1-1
TGTGCCAGCAGTTACGGCAGAAAGAACACTGAAGCTTTCTTT
CASSYGRKNTEAFF
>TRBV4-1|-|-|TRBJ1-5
TGCGCCAGCAGCCAGGATCGTGCCGGGGGGCCCCAGCATTTT
CASSQDRAGGPQHF
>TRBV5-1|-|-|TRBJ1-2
TGCGCCAGCAGCTTGGAGGGTCTCGCCACCGCCGCCTATGGCTACACCTTC
CASSLEGLATAAYGYTF
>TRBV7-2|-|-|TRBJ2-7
TGTGCCAGCAGCTTAGAACCGACAACCTACGAGCAGTACTTC
CASSLEPTTYEQYF
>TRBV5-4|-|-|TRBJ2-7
TGTGCCAGCAGCTTGGGACATGCCCCCTACGAGCAGTACTTC
CASSLGHAPYEQYF
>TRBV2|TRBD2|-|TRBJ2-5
TGTGCCAGCAGCGCTGTCCCGGGACTAGCGGGAGGGACCCAGTACTTC
CASSAVPGLAGGTQYF
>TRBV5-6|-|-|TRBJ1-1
TGTGCCAGCAGCTCAAGCGGTCGGAACACTGAAGCTTTCTTT
CASSSSGRNTEAFF
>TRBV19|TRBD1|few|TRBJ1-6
TGTGCCAGTAGTACCGCCGGGACAGGGGTGAATTCACCCCTCCACTTT
CASSTAGTGVNSPLHF
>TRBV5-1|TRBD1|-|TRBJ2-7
TGCGCCAGCAGCCTTCGACAGGGGGGATCCTACGAGCAGTACTTC
CASSLRQGGSYEQYF
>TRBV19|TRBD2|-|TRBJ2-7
TGTGCCAGTAGTAGGACTAGCGGTCTCTACGAGCAGTACTTC
CASSRTSGLYEQYF
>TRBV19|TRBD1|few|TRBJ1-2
TGTGCCAGTAGAGAGGGGGCGCATGGCTACACCTTC
CASREGAHGYTF
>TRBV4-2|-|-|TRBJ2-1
TGTGCCAGCAGCCAAGCTCCTAGCGAGTACAATGAGCAGTTCTTC
CASSQAPSEYNEQFF
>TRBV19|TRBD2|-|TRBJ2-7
TGTGCCAGTAGCGCAATGACAGGGACTAGCGGGGCCTACGAGCAGTACTTC
CASSAMTGTSGAYEQYF
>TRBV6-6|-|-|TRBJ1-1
TGTGCCAGCAGTCAAAGCGGGGGCTATACTGAAGCTTTCTTT
CASSQSGGYTEAFF